This T cell receptor beta chain was documented in a study of vaccination and CD4 T cells after COVID-19. For the study at large: Two doses of either BNT162b2 or mRNA-1273 vaccine were given to participants. It was a median approximately 92 days after diagnosis, with a range of 35 to 161, that post-COVID samples were drawn.

Points on this clonotype: Its antigen is still unknown.

The Oncomine TCR Beta short-read assay was applied to DNA of cultured CD4+ T cells. TCRdb ran MiXCR on the PCR reads and lists one entry per CDR3 protein. Of 15,000 to 17,000 distinct CDR3 sequences listed, over 50% are singletons. Treatment defined: approximately 9-day PBMC culture with coronavirus spike peptide pools or control peptides (ViraFEST assay). The TCR sequence derives from a human donor who had recovered from COVID-19. Sequenced input: CD4+ T cells from blood, cultured in vitro.

CDR3 nucleotides: TGCGCCAGCAGCCGGACAGGGGGCTCCGATACGCAGTATTTT. Translated: CASSRTGGSDTQYF. The chain employs TRBV10-1 and TRBJ2-3, with 11 bases that match TRBD1. Unmatched junction bases numbered 5, after V lost 6 bases and J lost 6 bases. This CDR3 is built from 14 residues. The germline CDR1 and CDR2 sequences are WNHNN and SYGVQD (reference sequence).